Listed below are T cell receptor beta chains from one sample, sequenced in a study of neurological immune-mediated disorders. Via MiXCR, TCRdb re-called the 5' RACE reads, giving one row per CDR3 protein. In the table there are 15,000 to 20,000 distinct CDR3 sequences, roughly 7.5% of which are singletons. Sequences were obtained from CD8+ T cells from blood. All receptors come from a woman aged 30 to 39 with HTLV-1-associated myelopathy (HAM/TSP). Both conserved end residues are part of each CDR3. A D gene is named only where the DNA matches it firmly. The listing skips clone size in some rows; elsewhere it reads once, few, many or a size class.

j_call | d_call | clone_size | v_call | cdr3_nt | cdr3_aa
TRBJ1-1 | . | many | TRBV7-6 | TGTGCCAGCAGCCAAAGCGTTGGCGGCACAGGCGACACTGAAGCTTTCTTT | CASSQSVGGTGDTEAFF
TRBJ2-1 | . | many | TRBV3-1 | TGTGCCAGCAGCCCGGGGCGAGATCCTCAGTTCTTC | CASSPGRDPQFF
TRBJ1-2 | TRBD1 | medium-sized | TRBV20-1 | TGCAGTGCCTGGACAGGGGAGCACTATGGCTACACCTTC | CSAWTGEHYGYTF
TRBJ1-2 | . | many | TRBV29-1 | TGCAGCGTTGAATCGGTCTCAGGGACGGGCGATGGCTACACCTTC | CSVESVSGTGDGYTF
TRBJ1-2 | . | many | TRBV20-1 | TGCAGTGCTAGAGATCCGTCGAACGGGGGGCCTAACTATGGCTACACCTTC | CSARDPSNGGPNYGYTF
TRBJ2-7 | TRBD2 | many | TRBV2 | TGTGCCAGCAGTGTGGGAGCGGGAGCAACCTACGAGCAGTACTTC | CASSVGAGATYEQYF
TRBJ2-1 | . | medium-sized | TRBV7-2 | TGTGCCAGCAGCTTAGATGGGTTCTCCTACAATGAGCAGTTCTTC | CASSLDGFSYNEQFF
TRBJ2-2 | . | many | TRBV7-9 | TGTGCCAGCAGCCCTCAGGGACGGAACACCGGGGAGCTGTTTTTT | CASSPQGRNTGELFF
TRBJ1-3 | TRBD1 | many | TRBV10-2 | TGCGCCAGCAGTGCAGGGGGCTCTGGAAACACCATATATTTT | CASSAGGSGNTIYF
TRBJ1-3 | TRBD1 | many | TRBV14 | TGTGCCAGCAGCCACAACAGGGGGCGAAACACCATATATTTT | CASSHNRGRNTIYF
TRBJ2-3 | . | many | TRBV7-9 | TGTGCCACCAGACTAGGAGCAGATACGCAGTATTTT | CATRLGADTQYF
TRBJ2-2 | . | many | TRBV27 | TGTGCCAGCAGTTTCGGGACGGGGGCTGGCGGGGAGCTGTTTTTT | CASSFGTGAGGELFF
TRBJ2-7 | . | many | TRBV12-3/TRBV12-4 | TGTGCCAGCAGTGTTTCAGGGTACTACGAGCAGTACTTC | CASSVSGYYEQYF
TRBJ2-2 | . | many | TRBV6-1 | TGTGCCAGCAGTGAAGCAGTGTATAAACTCACCGGGGAGCTGTTTTTT | CASSEAVYKLTGELFF
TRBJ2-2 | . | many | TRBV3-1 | TGTGCCAGCAGCCAAGTTGGGGGGGGCCCCAACACCGGGGAGCTGTTTTTT | CASSQVGGGPNTGELFF
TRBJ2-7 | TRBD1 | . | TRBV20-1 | TGCAGTGCGACGAACGGGACAGGGATGTACGAGCAGTACTTC | CSATNGTGMYEQYF
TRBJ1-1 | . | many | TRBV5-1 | TGCGCCAGCAGCTTACGGAGGGGGGGAGCTGAAGCTTTCTTT | CASSLRRGGAEAFF
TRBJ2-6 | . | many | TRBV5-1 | TGCGCCAGCAGGCAGGGGTCTGGGGCCAACGTCCTGACTTTC | CASRQGSGANVLTF
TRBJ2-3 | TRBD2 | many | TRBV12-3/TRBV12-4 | TGTGCCAGCAGTCCCCCCGGGCGGGAGCGAGCTAGCACAGATACGCAGTATTTT | CASSPPGRERASTDTQYF